The text below deals with one T cell receptor beta chain. The antigen it recognizes is unknown. One base away there is no much larger clone; base qualities are not given. The CDR3 regions of human TCRbeta chains were subjected to immunosequencing. As for the original processing: Repertoire TCRs were matched against a reference library of SARS-CoV-2-specific TCRs generated with the MIRA antigen-specificity platform. Breadth was defined as the fraction of unique TCRs that were SARS-CoV-2-associated, and depth was defined as the fraction of total T cells that were SARS-CoV-2-associated. Using the MIRA data, each spike-specific TCR was mapped to the spike region that the TCR reacts to and placed in a CD4 or CD8 class. Log10-transformed breadth and depth values were compared by one-way ANOVA with Sidak's multiple comparisons tests. Held by TCRdb, this immuneACCESS table contains in-frame sequences only and omits some clones. Under half of the omission traces to an unresolved V gene where checked; the cause of the rest is unknown. D and trimming were read from the DNA, whereas the V and J calls and clone size are those reported in that table. The sample data list approximately 130,000 clones, and over 90% of these were observed just once. The ten largest clones add up to around 0.91% of the sample.

The data derive from a study of T cell responses to AZD1222 COVID-19 vaccine (TCRdb year 2021). In the study overall: AZD1222 recipients whose second dose came at about 4 weeks and those whose second dose came at about 12 weeks were combined into one group, since spike-specific TCR depth and breadth did not differ between the two schedules. A total of 233 trial participants underwent TCR sequencing, of whom about 200 received two doses of AZD1222 and some 26 received two doses of the MenACWY control vaccine. Trial participants were enrolled by age into subgroups of 18-55, 56-69 and 70-plus years, and about 150, 27 and 61 TCR-sequenced participants, respectively, were included in these subgroups.

Inclusive of the bounding cysteine and phenylalanine, the CDR3 is 15 residues long. The read is trimmed to its CDR3 DNA, 45 bases read in frame from base 1. V is pared back by 0 bases and J by 1 base, with 10 bases lying between the germline termini. Looking up the germline V gene yields CDR1 MNHEY and CDR2 SVGAGI. The meaning of the sample's time point label: baseline before first vaccination. The vaccinee samples were drawn from two UK trials, COV001 and COV002, one of which was a single-blind randomized controlled phase 2/3 trial testing AZD1222 (ChAdOx1 nCoV-19) in healthy adults. For TCRbeta chain sequencing, PBMC samples from trial participants were taken at day 0 and at day 28 after the second dose. What the work shows at the level of the full study, not this receptor alone: Epitopes outside the regions mutated in the B.1.351 and B.1.1.7 variants were reportedly recognized by nearly half of the unique spike-specific TCRs. Because no samples from the day 14 peak response were available, repertoires could be characterized only after the peak T cell response. In the small 56-69-year group, the increase in depth fell short of significance, most likely because of low power. Spike-specific TCR breadth and depth rose significantly after two AZD1222 doses compared with day 0 and with MenACWY recipients. Participants were mostly white British, with more females than males. The authors suggested clonal diversity may have been underestimated. The vaccine-associated CD4 TCRs covered the entire spike protein, and the dominant responses fell in regions 160-218 and 743-854. Conclusions about previously exposed vaccinees are limited, since just six AZD1222 recipients were seropositive for SARS-CoV-2 at baseline.

The sequence was obtained from an adult in good health. The chain links TRBV6-5 with TRBJ2-7; a tentative D match to TRBD1 spans 5 bases. The sequencing used peripheral blood, collected on day 0 of AZD1222 vaccination. The CDR3 region has the sequence CASSYSGDSSYEQYF. The base sequence is TGTGCCAGCAGTTACTCTGGAGACAGTTCCTACGAGCAGTACTTC.